This T cell receptor beta chain appears in the sequencing data of a study of T cell responses to AZD1222 COVID-19 vaccine. Findings of the study overall: At 160-218 and 743-854, vaccine-associated CD4 TCRs were dominant, and they spanned spike.

Profiled with immunoSEQ multiplex PCR; TCRdb holds only in-frame clones, not every one. The sample shows tens of thousands of clones, more than 85% of them seen only once. A single count supports this clone. Its matching antigen is unknown. The CDR3 is 15 amino acids. Germline lookup yields CDR1 KGHSH and CDR2 LQKENI. Trimming took off 3 bases at V and 6 bases at J, with 14 bases between the two ends. The input for sequencing was peripheral blood, taken 28 days after the second AZD1222 dose. This TCR was recovered from an adult who received the AZD1222 COVID-19 vaccine. This sequence joins TRBV18 and TRBJ2-2; D might be TRBD1 (6 bases). The DNA of the CDR3 is TGTGCCAGCTCACCCAGGGACACCGCCGCCGGGGAGCTGTTTTTT. Its protein is CASSPRDTAAGELFF.